This T cell receptor (beta chain) was observed in a study of identical twins. Through template switching, a universal primer site was introduced, and the cDNA contained unique molecular identifiers. MiXCR, applied by TCRdb to the 5' RACE reads, yields one record per CDR3 protein. The sample gives just under 550,000 distinct CDR3 sequences, about 16% of which show up once; nearly 0.45% is in the top ten. This CDR3 has 14 amino acids. Per germline, CDR1 LGHDT and CDR2 YNNKEL (reference sequence). Trimming stripped 4 bases from V and 6 bases from J, with 12 bases between. These sequences were also reported in another study, on yellow fever vaccine responses in identical twins.

This clonotype was sampled from a woman aged 18-30 years in good health. Input material: CD4+ T cells sorted from blood. The chain is built from TRBV3-1 and TRBJ2-2, with a tentative D call TRBD2 (5 bases). DNA for the CDR3: TGTGCCAGCAGCCCGAGTGAGGGTCCCGGGGAGCTGTTTTTT. As protein: CASSPSEGPGELFF.